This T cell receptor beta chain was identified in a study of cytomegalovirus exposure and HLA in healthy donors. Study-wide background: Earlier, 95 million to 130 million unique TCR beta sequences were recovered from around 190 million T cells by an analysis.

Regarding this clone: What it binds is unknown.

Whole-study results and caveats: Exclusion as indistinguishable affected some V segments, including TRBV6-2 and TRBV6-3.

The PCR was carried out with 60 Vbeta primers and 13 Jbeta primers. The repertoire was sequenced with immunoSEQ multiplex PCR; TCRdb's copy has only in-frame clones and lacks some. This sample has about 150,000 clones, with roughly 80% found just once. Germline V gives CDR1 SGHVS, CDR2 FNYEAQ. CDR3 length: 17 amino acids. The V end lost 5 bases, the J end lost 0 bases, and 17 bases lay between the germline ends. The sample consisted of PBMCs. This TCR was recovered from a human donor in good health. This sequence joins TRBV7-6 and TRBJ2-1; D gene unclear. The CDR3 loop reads CASSQAAVPSSYNEQFF. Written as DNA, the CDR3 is TGTGCCAGCAGCCAAGCCGCGGTACCGAGCTCCTACAATGAGCAGTTCTTC. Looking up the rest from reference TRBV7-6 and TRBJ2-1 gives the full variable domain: GAGVSQSPRYKVTKRGQDVALRCDPISGHVSLYWYRQALGQGPEFLTYFNYEAQQDKSGLPNDRFSAERPEGSISTLTIQRTEQRDSAMYRCASSQAAVPSSYNEQFFGPGTRLTVL.